This T cell receptor (beta chain) is from a study of blood T cell repertoires in COVID-19. In the study overall: Whether acute or convalescent, the COVID-19 samples came from the United States, Italy and Spain. Sources were T cells, B-cell-depleted T cells, or PBMCs; the material itself was cDNA or gDNA.

The authors' processing: Amplifying reference gene primers gave estimates of nucleated cell counts. Generated by immunoSEQ multiplex PCR, the TCRdb table keeps only in-frame clones and is missing some. The DNA was the basis for D and trimming; V, J and clone size are from that table. The table includes 90,000 to 100,000 clones, around four fifths detected once. This TCR was sampled from a man in his sixties or seventies with acute or convalescent COVID-19. Sequencing input: peripheral blood.

The CDR3 DNA is TGTGCCAGCAGCTTAGGAAGAGAAAACACTGAAGCTTTCTTT. Its protein is CASSLGRENTEAFF. This sequence joins TRBV7-9 and TRBJ1-1; D unresolved. Trimming took off 1 base at V and 2 bases at J, with 8 bases between the two ends. This CDR3 spans 14 amino acids. Germline CDR1 is SEHNR and CDR2 is FQNEAQ (reference sequence).